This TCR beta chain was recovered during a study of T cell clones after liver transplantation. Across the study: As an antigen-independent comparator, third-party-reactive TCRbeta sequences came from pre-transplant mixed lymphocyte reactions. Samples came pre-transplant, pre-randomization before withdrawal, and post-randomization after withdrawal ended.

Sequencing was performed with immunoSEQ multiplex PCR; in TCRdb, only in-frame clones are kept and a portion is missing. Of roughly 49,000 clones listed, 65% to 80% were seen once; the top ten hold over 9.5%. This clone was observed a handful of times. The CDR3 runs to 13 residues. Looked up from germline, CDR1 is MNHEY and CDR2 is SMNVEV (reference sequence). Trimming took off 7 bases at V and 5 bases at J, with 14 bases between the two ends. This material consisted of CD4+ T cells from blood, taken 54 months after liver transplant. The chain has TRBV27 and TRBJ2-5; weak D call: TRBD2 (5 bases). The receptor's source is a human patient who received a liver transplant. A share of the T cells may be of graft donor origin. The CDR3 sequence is CASKGGMWETQYF. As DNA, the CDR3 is TGTGCCAGCAAAGGAGGCATGTGGGAGACCCAGTACTTC.